This T cell receptor beta chain comes out of a study of graft-versus-host responses after intestinal transplantation. Whole-study findings and limits: High graft-versus-host to host-versus-graft clonal ratios were found in allografts of patients who had graft-donor T cell macrochimerism. The marrow of recipients harbored GvH clones, and ileum or blood showed some of them first.

On this clone itself: The antigen is not known.

Unmatched junction bases numbered 4, after V lost 2 bases and J lost 0 bases. The CDR3 is made up of 15 amino acids. Germline loops: CDR1 MNHEY, CDR2 SVGAGI. This table comes from immunoSEQ multiplex PCR, and its TCRdb copy is limited to in-frame clones, with some not included. The data show tens of thousands of clones, with more than 80% seen just once and 0.62% held by the top ten. The rearrangement uses TRBV6-5 and TRBJ2-7, with 7 bases fitting TRBD2. The receptor comes from a human donor who was the organ donor for an intestinal transplant. The sequencing used unstimulated CD4+ T cells sorted from spleen or lymph node cells, collected before transplant. The CDR3 is CASSYLGEGSYEQYF. Here the CDR3 DNA reads TGTGCCAGCAGTTACCTGGGGGAGGGCTCCTACGAGCAGTACTTC.